These 18 T cell receptor beta chains share one sample of origin, sequenced in a study of molecular identifiers for immune sequencing clone quantification. TCRdb processed the PCR reads anew with MiXCR; each CDR3 protein has one entry. The repertoire holds just under 650,000 distinct CDR3 sequences, with about 20% as singletons. What was sequenced was naive CD8+ T cells from blood, with Jurkat cell RNA spiked in. The sample's subset: FACS-sorted CD8+CD4-CCR7+CD45RA+ naive T cells. The origin of the receptors is a human donor in good health. Some libraries in this study had Jurkat cell RNA spiked in.

This clonotype was seen repeatedly, ten times or more. V is TRBV20-1 and J is TRBJ2-5; 7 bases are a match to TRBD2. Germline V lookup: CDR1 DFQATT, CDR2 SNEGSKA (reference sequence). CDR3 size: 16 residues. Trimming took 1 base from V and 1 from J; bases not matched to a gene: 9. The CDR3 protein is CSARVNSWEGQETQYF. CDR3 bases: TGCAGTGCTAGAGTTAATTCGTGGGAGGGCCAAGAGACCCAGTACTTC.

At least ten counts were recorded for this clonotype. The chain has TRBV27 and TRBJ2-7; D perhaps matches TRBD1 (7 bases). The length of the CDR3 is 17 residues. Germline V CDR1 and CDR2: MNHEY, SMNVEV (reference sequence). With 2 bases removed from V and 7 bases from J, the gap between germline ends came to 24 bases. The CDR3 nucleotides read TGTGCCAGCAGTTTAGTTGGTGTAAGGACAGGAGGGCGAGAGCAGTACTTC. Encoded protein: CASSLVGVRTGGREQYF.

The CDR3 loop reads CASSMGQGRHSYEQYF. In DNA, the CDR3 is TGTGCCAGCAGCATGGGACAGGGCCGCCACTCCTACGAGCAGTACTTC. The chain uses TRBV21-1 and TRBJ2-7; TRBD1, the table's D call, was not compared with the DNA. TRBV21-1 is a documented pseudogene. This CDR3 contains 16 residues.

In its sample, this clonotype was seen many times. The chain recombines TRBV5-1 with TRBJ2-7; 8 bases align to TRBD2. CDR3 length: 15 amino acids. V shed 2 bases and J 2 bases; nucleotides not matched to a gene: 6. CDR1 SGHRS and CDR2 YFSETQ come from the germline V gene. CDR3 DNA sequence: TGCGCCAGCAGCTTAATTAGCGGGGAAACCTACGAGCAGTACTTC. Its protein product is CASSLISGETYEQYF.

Comment on this clonotype: A clone one base away is much larger, so this may be a read error. The chain combines TRBV5-4 with TRBJ2-7, with D unclear. The CDR3 consists of 14 residues. Per germline, CDR1 SGHNT and CDR2 YYREEE (reference sequence). The DNA of the CDR3 is TGTACCAGCAGCTTGTGGGATAACTCCTACGAGCAGTACTTC. This gives the protein CTSSLWDNSYEQYF.

This clonotype has ten or more counts. This chain links TRBV6-5 with TRBJ2-7; 9 bases match TRBD2. Trimming cost V 2 bases and J 4 bases; bases outside gene matches: 6. The CDR3 runs 15 residues. The germline V gene encodes CDR1 MNHEY and CDR2 SVGAGI. CDR3 protein: CASSYSGGPGYEQYF. CDR3 sequence (DNA): TGTGCCAGCAGTTACAGCGGGGGGCCAGGGTACGAGCAGTACTTC.

On this clonotype: At one of its ends the junction is not consistent with the germline gene, which may arise from a read error. The CDR3 protein is CVSSQKPGRIFYEQYF. The CDR3 nucleotides are TGTGTCAGCAGCCAAAAACCGGGACGGATTTTTTACGAGCAGTACTTC. The genes are TRBV14 and TRBJ2-7; the D call may be TRBD1 or TRBD2 (5 bases each). The CDR3 covers 16 residues. Germline V gene data show CDR1 as SGHDN and CDR2 as FVKESK.

A word on this clonotype: A much larger clone lies one base from this, so it may be a read error. The genes are TRBV6-5 and TRBJ2-3, with 7 bases identical to TRBD2. Germline assignment: CDR1 MNHEY and CDR2 SVGAGI. Trimming removed 6 bases from V and 2 bases from J; junction bases left unmatched: 11. The length of the CDR3 is 16 residues. The CDR3 DNA is TGTGCCAGCAGCCCTACGGGGGGATTAGCCACAGATACGCAGTATTTT. Residues: CASSPTGGLATDTQYF.

The table lists this clonotype with a few counts. The chain has TRBV12-3 or TRBV12-4 and TRBJ1-2; 8 nucleotides match TRBD1. The length of the CDR3 is 15 residues. Trimming removed 6 bases from V and 5 bases from J; junction bases left unmatched: 11. The CDR3 loop is CASRTSSRTGYGYTF. In DNA, the CDR3 is TGTGCCAGCAGAACTTCCTCCCGGACAGGGTATGGCTACACCTTC.

This clonotype has just a few counts. V gene TRBV7-9 combines with J gene TRBJ2-7; D perhaps matches TRBD1 (6 bases). V lost 4 bases to trimming and J lost 9 bases, with 22 bases between them. The V gene's germline CDR1 is SEHNR and CDR2 FQNEAQ (reference sequence). This CDR3 is built from 15 residues. This CDR3 reads CASSSPPGQPGWQYF. CDR3 DNA: TGTGCCAGCAGCTCGCCCCCCGGACAGCCGGGGTGGCAGTACTTC.

This clonotype was seen ten or more times. V is TRBV11-2 and J is TRBJ1-1; D gene uncertain. Germline lookup yields CDR1 SGHAT and CDR2 FQNNGV. The V end lost 5 bases, the J end lost 11 bases, and 12 bases lay between the germline ends. This CDR3 has 11 residues. The CDR3 region is CASSLLNLAFF. The CDR3 DNA reads TGTGCCAGCAGCCTACTTAATCTGGCTTTCTTT.

This clonotype turned up a few times. A much larger clone lies one base from this, so it may be a read error. The chain joins TRBV4-3 to TRBJ2-3; 7 bases are a match to TRBD1. The CDR3 is 15 amino acids. Germline V gene lookup returns CDR1 LGHNA and CDR2 YSLEER. The CDR3 loop reads CASSQDRDSTDTRYF. CDR3 bases: TGCGCCAGCAGCCAAGATCGGGACAGCACAGATACGCGGTATTTT.

This clonotype was counted only a few times. The rearrangement uses TRBV7-9 and TRBJ1-2; weak D call: TRBD1 (6 bases). CDR1 and CDR2 (germline): SEHNR, FQNEAQ (reference sequence). The CDR3 extends over 14 amino acids. V lost 4 bases and J 6 bases, leaving 15 bases between the germline ends. Here the CDR3 reads CASSSPAEGDGYTF. DNA of the CDR3: TGTGCCAGCAGCTCCCCCGCGGAGGGGGATGGCTACACCTTC.

This clonotype has just one count. V and J are TRBV28 and TRBJ2-7; D gene uncertain. The germline CDR1 and CDR2 sequences are MDHEN and SYDVKM. The CDR3 runs 17 residues. Trimming removed 5 bases at V and 0 bases at J, with 20 bases between. The chain's CDR3 is CASSTLGIGLSSYEQYF. CDR3 DNA: TGTGCCAGCAGTACCCTGGGTATAGGCCTGAGCTCCTACGAGCAGTACTTC.

Notes on this clonotype: This may come from a read error, since a much larger clone is one base off. V is TRBV11-2 and J is TRBJ1-2, with TRBD1 as a possible D gene (6 bases). This CDR3 region has 16 residues. Germline assignment: CDR1 SGHAT and CDR2 FQNNGV. In DNA form, the CDR3 reads TGTGCCAGCAGCTTAGAGGCAATTGGGGGCGACTATGGCTACGCCTTC. Encoded protein: CASSLEAIGGDYGYAF.

This chain joins TRBV2 and TRBJ2-3, with D unclear. Between the trimmed V and J ends, which lost 1 base and 2 bases, there was a span of 10 bases. The CDR3 extends over 15 amino acids. The germline V gene encodes CDR1 SNHLY and CDR2 FYNNEI. The DNA of the CDR3 is TGTGCCAGCAGTGAAGAGGGTGTAAACACAGATACGCAGTATTTT. Protein product: CASSEEGVNTDTQYF.

Many counts were recorded for this clonotype. The V gene is TRBV2, the J gene TRBJ2-3; the D call may be TRBD1 or TRBD2 (5 bases each). The germline V gene encodes CDR1 SNHLY and CDR2 FYNNEI. V gave up 8 bases and J gave up 0 bases, with 12 bases separating them. The CDR3 consists of 14 residues. CDR3 sequence: CASGGGTSTDTQYF. In nucleotides, the CDR3 is TGTGCCAGCGGGGGTGGTACTAGCACAGATACGCAGTATTTT. Filled out from reference TRBV2 and TRBJ2-3, the complete variable domain reads EPEVTQTPSHQVTQMGQEVILRCVPISNHLYFYWYRQILGQKVEFLVSFYNNEISEKSEIFDDQFSVERPDGSNFTLKIRSTKLEDSAMYFCASGGGTSTDTQYFGPGTRLTVL.

Ten or more counts support this clonotype. The chain combines TRBV18 with TRBJ2-3; D could derive from TRBD1 or TRBD2 (5 bases each). There are 15 residues in the CDR3. CDR1 is KGHSH and CDR2 is LQKENI in the germline V gene. Between the trimmed V and J ends, which lost 1 base and 6 bases, there was a span of 14 bases. In DNA form, the CDR3 reads TGTGCCAGCTCACCACGGGACGAACCCGTCGATACGCAGTATTTT. Translating gives CASSPRDEPVDTQYF.